This note documents a single T cell receptor beta chain sequence. This clonotype was seen a few times. This clone's antigen is unknown. No much larger clone exists at a distance of one base, and base qualities are not known. The donors were roughly 38 Caucasian individuals from Russia, aged 6 to 90 years, who were systemically healthy. Each donor gave ten milliliters of peripheral blood, drawn into EDTA-treated Vacutainer tubes. PBMCs were isolated by Ficoll-Paque density-gradient centrifugation, with at least 6 million obtained per sample. Total RNA, at least 6 micrograms per sample, was extracted from PBMCs with Trizol reagent. For every donor, an aliquot of PBMCs went through flow cytometry to measure the percentages of naive CD45RAhigh/CD27high T cells. Reading the germline V gene gives CDR1 SNHLY and CDR2 FYNNEI. Its CDR3 holds 13 amino acids, cysteine through phenylalanine. Of all the DNA, just the CDR3 is kept, 39 bases in frame from base 1. The junction carries 20 bases between V and J, which are trimmed by 10 bases and 8 bases respectively.

Library preparation used 5' RACE. Sequencing was carried out with an Illumina HiSeq 2500. A second PCR of about 6 to 11 cycles was run with a J-beta primer mix and a sample-barcoded 5' primer. A template-switch 5' adaptor carrying 12 random nucleotides introduced a unique molecular identifier onto each TCR beta cDNA molecule. Each sample yielded at least 3 million CDR3-containing paired-end reads. All of the RNA was converted into first-strand cDNA using the Mint cDNA synthesis kit, with a TRBC-specific oligonucleotide serving as the primer. All cDNA was treated with uracil-DNA glycosylase and then went through a first 18-cycle PCR with the universal primers M1SS and BC2_uni_R. The paper's processing steps were these. For normalization, 1 million high-quality reads, each with a distinct molecular identifier, were randomly selected from each sample. Reads with shared molecular identifiers were discarded instead of being binned into consensus sequences. MiTCR, with a Q25 quality threshold and the strictest error-elimination algorithm, was used for CDR3 identification, clonotype clustering and error correction. A nonparametric unseen species model with Euler transformation was used to estimate a lower bound on total TCR beta diversity. Clones were called with MiXCR by TCRdb after fastp trimmed the public reads at Q25, and only in-frame beta chains were retained. CDR3 protein sequences are deduplicated, and each keeps its most common genes and DNA. The V and J calls, along with clone size, are taken from TCRdb and not from the paper's own processing. Present in this sample are over 750,000 distinct CDR3 sequences, more than 20% of which were seen just once. The ten largest clonotypes hold roughly a tenth of the sample.

The sample comes from a study of blood T cells in healthy people across ages (dated by TCRdb to the mid-2010s). Some background on the complete study: In model experiments, template switching captured about one uniquely barcoded TCR beta cDNA molecule for every two T cells. The donors were divided into four age groups: young (average 16 years), middle-aged (under 40), aged (about 61) and long-lived (about 79). Age-related changes in TCR beta repertoire diversity were measured in the study by deep sequencing normalized with unique cDNA molecular identifiers. The study analyzed two additional independent replicas of 1 million unique cDNA reads from the same blood draw for two donors, one aged 18 to 29 and one aged 80 or older.

Overall study outcomes, separate from this receptor: Observed TCR beta diversity per million T cells fell roughly linearly with age, and a significant reduction was already apparent by age around 39. Compared with the aged group, the long-lived group had more naive CD4+ T cells, fewer expanded clones and increased TCR diversity, a pattern suggesting age selection. The percentage of naive T cells measured by flow cytometry correlated strongly with observed TCR beta diversity. The CMV infection status of donors was not known, potentially confounding age-related changes in expanded clonotypes. Total diversity estimates from one million sequenced T cells were considered lower bounds and underestimates. Conclusive comparison of naive and antigen-experienced compartments was prevented by the profiling of bulk unsorted PBMCs.

These data also formed part of another study, on T cells of mothers and their children. According to the second study: Donors were nine systemically healthy Caucasian individuals: three mothers and their six children. cDNA synthesis used all of the extracted RNA, with 1.5 ug of RNA in each 15 ul reaction. In the second PCR, the M1S primer introduced both the sample barcodes and 2-4 random nucleotides. More than 8 million TCR beta CDR3 reads were obtained from each mother, and roughly 3 million reads were obtained from each child. Thymic selection shapes the output of TCR recombination in a similar way in related and unrelated pairs, and inherited differences have a minor effect. Normalized repertoire overlap in related mother-child pairs was always slightly higher than in unrelated mother-child pairs, but the difference was never significant. Persistent microchimeric T cell clones were not detected, at a sensitivity of approximately 100 clones per million clonotypes. The study used deep NGS to compare TCR beta repertoires of mothers and children, seeking features distinguishing related mother-child pairs from unrelated individuals. Mothers averaged around 40 +/- 4 years of age and children averaged about 12 +/- 4 years. After adapter ligation was performed with NEBNext reagents, the libraries were sequenced on an Illumina HiSeq 2000 with 100+100 nt paired-end reads. To avoid cross-contamination, the mother libraries and the child libraries were prepared a month apart and sequenced in separate runs. For each donor, somewhere between roughly 450,000 and 2,000,000 distinct TCR beta clonotypes were identified. Naive TCR beta clonotypes were estimated from low-frequency clonotypes matched to each donor's FACS-determined naive share, without sorting.

This TCR was sampled from a boy younger than 18 in good health. Sequenced sample: blood. The sequence is built from TRBV2 and TRBJ1-2; the D segment could be TRBD1, given 5 matching bases. The CDR3 loop reads CATAGSEEEGYTF. The sequenced DNA is TGTGCCACGGCAGGGTCTGAGGAGGAAGGCTACACCTTC.